One and the same sample provided the 24 T cell receptor beta chains below, sequenced in a study of T cell responses to AZD1222 COVID-19 vaccine listed by TCRdb under 2021. Library preparation used the immunoSEQ multiplex PCR assay. TCRdb retrieved this table from immuneACCESS and kept in-frame rearrangements only. Not all clones are present; in checked studies, unresolved V genes account for under half, and no reason is known for the remainder. The table for this sample lists 170,000 or so clones; 90% of them were counted only once. The ten largest clones take up approximately 2.9% of the sample. The time point tag for this specimen amounts to: baseline before first vaccination. Source: peripheral blood, taken on day 0 of AZD1222 vaccination. Source of these receptors: an adult in good health.

This clone was seen a single time. The rearrangement links TRBV27 to TRBJ1-5; D is unclear. There are 15 residues in the CDR3. Between the trimmed V and J ends, which lost 6 bases and 2 bases, there was a span of 14 bases. Germline V gene lookup returns CDR1 MNHEY and CDR2 SMNVEV (reference sequence). CDR3 DNA: TGTGCCAGCAGCCTGACACGAAATGGCAATCAGCCCCAGCATTTT. It specifies CASSLTRNGNQPQHF.

This clone was detected only once. The rearrangement uses TRBV10-3 and TRBJ2-1; D is ambiguous. This CDR3 spans 13 amino acids. Trimming left V 7 bases short and J 7 bases short, with 14 bases between. CDR1 is ENHRY, CDR2 SYGVKD, per germline. This CDR3 is CAITEYPGNEQFF. The CDR3, as DNA: TGTGCCATCACGGAGTACCCGGGTAATGAGCAGTTCTTC.

This chain connects TRBV6-4 to TRBJ2-5, with 10 bases lining up with TRBD2. The germline gives CDR1 MRHNA, CDR2 SNTAGT. There are 15 residues in the CDR3. V lost 6 bases to trimming and J lost 5 bases; unmatched junction nucleotides: 9. The CDR3 region has the DNA TGTGCCAGCAGCCGACTAGCGGGTTCTTCGGAGACCCAGTACTTC. Its translation: CASSRLAGSSETQYF.

This rearrangement joins TRBV20-1 to TRBJ2-7; D is uncertain. V lost 4 bases and J lost 4, with 8 bases in between. The CDR3 runs 11 residues. Germline CDR1 reads DFQATT; CDR2 reads SNEGSKA (reference sequence). The CDR3 is CSAKDMYEQYF. Written as DNA, the CDR3 is TGCAGTGCTAAAGATATGTACGAGCAGTACTTC.

This chain joins TRBV6-6 and TRBJ2-3, with 8 bases that match TRBD2. The V gene's germline CDR1 is MNHNY and CDR2 SVGAGI (reference sequence). The CDR3 has 15 residues. Trimming cost V 6 bases and J 4 bases; bases outside gene matches: 9. The CDR3: CASRIRGGRADTQYF. In DNA form, the CDR3 reads TGTGCCAGCAGGATACGGGGGGGCCGGGCAGATACGCAGTATTTT.

This clone showed up just once. V and J are TRBV18 and TRBJ2-7, with 9 bases fitting TRBD2. Germline CDR1 KGHSH, CDR2 LQKENI. The ends lost 2 bases at V and 7 bases at J; junction bases unmatched: 12. The CDR3 has 16 amino acids. The CDR3 protein is CASSPTGTSSLGEQYF. CDR3 DNA sequence: TGTGCCAGCTCACCAACCGGGACTAGCAGCTTGGGGGAGCAGTACTTC.

The chain carries TRBV3-1 (or the pseudogene TRBV3-2) and TRBJ2-1; 11 bases agree with TRBD1. The CDR3 contains 16 residues. Germline-derived CDR1 and CDR2 are LGHDT and YNNKEL (reference sequence). After removal of 3 bases from V and 4 bases from J, the junction contained 5 bases not matched to a gene. The chain's CDR3 is CASSQDRDRGYNEQFF. Here the CDR3 DNA reads TGTGCCAGCAGCCAGGATCGGGACAGGGGGTACAATGAGCAGTTCTTC.

This clone was seen just once. The chain uses TRBV14 and TRBJ1-6, with D tentatively TRBD1 (5 bases). CDR3 length: 15 amino acids. V lost 3 bases and J lost 8, with 14 bases in between. The germline CDR1 and CDR2 sequences are SGHDN and FVKESK. The CDR3 nucleotides read TGTGCCAGCAGCCAGGTGCAGGGAGGCGATTCACCCCTCCACTTT. It translates to CASSQVQGGDSPLHF.

The gene calls are TRBV4-2 and TRBJ2-3; TRBD2 matches at 8 bases. V lost 0 bases and J lost 0; bases outside the gene matches: 17. CDR3 size: 21 residues. Per the germline V gene, CDR1 is LGHNA and CDR2 is YNFKEQ. Here the CDR3 reads CASSQDLMRGATVLSTDTQYF. CDR3 in DNA: TGTGCCAGCAGCCAAGATCTAATGCGGGGGGCAACCGTACTTAGCACAGATACGCAGTATTTT.

The gene calls are TRBV7-2 and TRBJ1-1; TRBD1 matches 9 bases. The trim removed 6 bases at V and 5 bases at J, leaving 10 bases unmatched. Germline V gene lookup returns CDR1 SGHTA and CDR2 FQGNSA. CDR3 size: 15 residues. This CDR3 is CASRARTGERTEAFF. In DNA form, the CDR3 reads TGTGCCAGCAGAGCCAGGACAGGGGAAAGAACTGAAGCTTTCTTT.

This chain connects TRBV10-3 to TRBJ2-3; 9 nucleotides match TRBD2. The trim removed 9 bases at V and 0 bases at J, leaving 13 bases unmatched. Germline V gene data show CDR1 as ENHRY and CDR2 as SYGVKD. The CDR3 contains 17 residues. Here the CDR3 reads CAMGGGGEFPSTDTQYF. CDR3 coding DNA: TGTGCCATGGGAGGCGGGGGGGAATTTCCTAGCACAGATACGCAGTATTTT.

The V and J genes are TRBV7-2 and TRBJ1-2, with a tentative D call TRBD1 (5 bases). V lost 6 bases to trimming and J lost 0 bases, with 11 bases between them. Germline loops: CDR1 SGHTA, CDR2 FQGNSA. The CDR3 has 14 residues. The CDR3 spells CASSLMGPNYGYTF. CDR3 coding DNA: TGTGCCAGCAGTCTGATGGGGCCTAACTATGGCTACACCTTC. The whole variable domain, remainder taken from reference TRBV7-2 and TRBJ1-2, is GAGVSQSPSNKVTEKGKDVELRCDPISGHTALYWYRQSLGQGLEFLIYFQGNSAPDKSGLPSDRFSAERTGGSVSTLTIQRTQQEDSAVYLCASSLMGPNYGYTFGSGTRLTVV.

The chain has TRBV7-2 and TRBJ1-2; TRBD1 aligns across 7 bases. The CDR3 runs to 14 residues. Unmatched junction bases numbered 6, after V lost 5 bases and J lost 3 bases. In germline, CDR1 is SGHTA, CDR2 FQGNSA. DNA of the CDR3: TGTGCCAGCAGCCCAGGGGGAGCGCACTATGGCTACACCTTC. This encodes CASSPGGAHYGYTF.

This sequence joins TRBV28 and TRBJ2-1, with TRBD1 identical over 9 bases. Germline trimming cut 3 bases from V and 4 bases from J; bases unmatched to any gene: 4. Germline V CDR1 and CDR2: MDHEN, SYDVKM. The length of the CDR3 is 15 residues. The CDR3 loop reads CASSFSGQGYNEQFF. In DNA, the CDR3 is TGTGCCAGCAGTTTTTCGGGACAGGGTTACAATGAGCAGTTCTTC.

The chain couples TRBV30 to TRBJ2-5; possibly TRBD1 or TRBD2 for D (5 bases each). CDR3 length: 11 amino acids. Deletions cut 5 bases from V and 5 bases from J, with 9 bases between. The germline V gene has CDR1 GTSNPN and CDR2 SVGIG (reference sequence). The CDR3: CAWGAGETQYF. For the CDR3, the DNA is TGTGCCTGGGGGGCGGGTGAGACCCAGTACTTC.

The chain has TRBV27 and TRBJ2-7; no clear D. The CDR3 totals 13 residues. V lost 3 bases and J 5 bases, leaving 11 bases between the germline ends. From germline, CDR1 is MNHEY and CDR2 SMNVEV (reference sequence). CDR3 nucleotide sequence: TGTGCCAGCAGTTTGGCAGGACCGAACGAGCAGTACTTC. Amino acids: CASSLAGPNEQYF.

The V gene is TRBV5-1, the J gene TRBJ2-7; 9 nucleotides match TRBD2. Trimming cost V 4 bases and J 0 bases; bases outside gene matches: 5. Looked up from germline, CDR1 is SGHRS and CDR2 is YFSETQ. The CDR3 is made up of 15 amino acids. The CDR3 loop is CASSPTSGSSYEQYF. Written as DNA, the CDR3 is TGCGCCAGCAGCCCCACTAGCGGGTCCTCCTACGAGCAGTACTTC.

This sequence joins TRBV5-1 and TRBJ2-5; no firm D call. The germline CDR1 and CDR2 sequences are SGHRS and YFSETQ. The CDR3 is made up of 14 amino acids. Between the trimmed V and J ends, which lost 0 bases and 2 bases, there was a span of 8 bases. CDR3 loop: CASSLAWDQETQYF. For the CDR3, the DNA is TGCGCCAGCAGCTTGGCTTGGGATCAAGAGACCCAGTACTTC.

The chain is built from TRBV19 and TRBJ1-3; tentatively, D is TRBD1 (5 bases). V lost 1 base and J lost 2, with 9 bases in between. The CDR3 extends over 15 amino acids. Germline loops: CDR1 LNHDA, CDR2 SQIVND (reference sequence). In DNA, the CDR3 is TGTGCCAGTAGTATAGGACAACAGGCTGGAAACACCATATATTTT. This encodes CASSIGQQAGNTIYF.

This clone appeared a single time. The rearrangement uses TRBV28 and TRBJ2-7; 9 bases line up with TRBD2. The ends lost 7 bases at V and 5 bases at J; junction bases unmatched: 12. Germline values: CDR1 MDHEN, CDR2 SYDVKM. The CDR3 extends over 15 amino acids. CDR3 in amino acids: CASIAPAGGPHEQYF. The CDR3 nucleotides are TGTGCCAGCATCGCCCCGGCGGGGGGGCCCCACGAGCAGTACTTC.

The chain employs TRBV19 and TRBJ1-2, with 7 nucleotides matching TRBD1. The ends lost 4 bases at V and 4 bases at J; junction bases unmatched: 3. Germline V gives CDR1 LNHDA, CDR2 SQIVND (reference sequence). This CDR3 has 13 residues. The CDR3 coding sequence is TGTGCCAGTAGTACCGACAGGGTCTATGGCTACACCTTC. Its translation is CASSTDRVYGYTF.

The rearrangement joins TRBV2 to TRBJ1-2; D ambiguous. Per the germline V gene, CDR1 is SNHLY and CDR2 is FYNNEI. This CDR3 region has 15 residues. V lost 2 bases and J lost 7, with 17 bases in between. CDR3: CASSESPGVAGGYTF. Here the CDR3 DNA reads TGTGCCAGCAGTGAATCACCGGGAGTGGCCGGTGGCTACACCTTC.

V gene TRBV15 combines with J gene TRBJ2-1; D is unclear. Germline-derived CDR1 and CDR2 are LNHNV and YYDKDF (reference sequence). The V end was cut by 9 bases, the J end by 0 bases, with 9 bases between. This CDR3 has 13 amino acids. This CDR3 reads CATTIGSYNEQFF. In nucleotides, the CDR3 is TGTGCCACTACTATTGGCTCCTACAATGAGCAGTTCTTC.

This sequence joins TRBV19 and TRBJ2-2, with unresolved D. In germline, CDR1 is LNHDA, CDR2 SQIVND (reference sequence). The V end lost 3 bases, the J end lost 1 base, and 9 bases lay between the germline ends. CDR3 length: 15 amino acids. CDR3 sequence reads: CASSINLGNTGELFF. As DNA, the CDR3 is TGTGCCAGTAGTATTAATTTGGGGAACACCGGGGAGCTGTTTTTT.